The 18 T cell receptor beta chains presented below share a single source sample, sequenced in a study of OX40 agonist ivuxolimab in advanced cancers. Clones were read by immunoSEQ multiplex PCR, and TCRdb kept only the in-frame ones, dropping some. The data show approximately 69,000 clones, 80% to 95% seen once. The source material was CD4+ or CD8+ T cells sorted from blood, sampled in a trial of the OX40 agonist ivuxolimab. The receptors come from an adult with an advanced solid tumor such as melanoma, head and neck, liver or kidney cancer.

The CDR3 reads CASSWRTGELFF. CDR3 nucleotides: TGTGCCAGCAGTTGGCGGACCGGGGAGCTGTTTTTT. The V gene is TRBV6-6, the J gene TRBJ2-2; D unclear. Germline lookup yields CDR1 MNHNY and CDR2 SVGAGI (reference sequence). Trimming removed 4 bases from V and 5 bases from J, with 5 bases in between. This CDR3 has 12 amino acids.

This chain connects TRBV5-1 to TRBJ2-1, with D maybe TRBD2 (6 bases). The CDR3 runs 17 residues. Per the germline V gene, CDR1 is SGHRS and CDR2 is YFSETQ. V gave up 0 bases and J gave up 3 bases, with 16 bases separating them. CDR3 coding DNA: TGCGCCAGCAGCTTGGTGGCGTCTAGCGAGGTCTACAATGAGCAGTTCTTC. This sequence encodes CASSLVASSEVYNEQFF. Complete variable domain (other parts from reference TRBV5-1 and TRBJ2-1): KAGVTQTPRYLIKTRGQQVTLSCSPISGHRSVSWYQQTPGQGLQFLFEYFSETQRNKGNFPGRFSGRQFSNSRSEMNVSTLELGDSALYLCASSLVASSEVYNEQFFGPGTRLTVL.

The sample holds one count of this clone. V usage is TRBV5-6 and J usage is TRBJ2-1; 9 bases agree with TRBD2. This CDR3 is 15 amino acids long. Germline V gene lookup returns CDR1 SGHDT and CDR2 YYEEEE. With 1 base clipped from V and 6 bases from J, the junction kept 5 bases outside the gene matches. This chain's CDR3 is CASSLIGGRANEQFF. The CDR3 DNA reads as TGTGCCAGCAGCTTGATTGGCGGGAGGGCCAATGAGCAGTTCTTC.

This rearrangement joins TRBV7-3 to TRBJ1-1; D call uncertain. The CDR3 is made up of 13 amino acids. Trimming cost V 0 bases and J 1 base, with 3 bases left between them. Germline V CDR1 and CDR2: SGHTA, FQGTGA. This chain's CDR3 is CASSLTRNTEAFF. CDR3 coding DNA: TGTGCCAGCAGCTTAACCAGGAACACTGAAGCTTTCTTT.

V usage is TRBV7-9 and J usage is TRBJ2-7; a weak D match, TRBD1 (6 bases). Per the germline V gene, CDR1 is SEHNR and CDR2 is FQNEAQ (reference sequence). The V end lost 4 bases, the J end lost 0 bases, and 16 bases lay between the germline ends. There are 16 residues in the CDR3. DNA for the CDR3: TGTGCCAGCAGCTCAGGGGCCCGGGACATCTCCTACGAGCAGTACTTC. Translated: CASSSGARDISYEQYF.

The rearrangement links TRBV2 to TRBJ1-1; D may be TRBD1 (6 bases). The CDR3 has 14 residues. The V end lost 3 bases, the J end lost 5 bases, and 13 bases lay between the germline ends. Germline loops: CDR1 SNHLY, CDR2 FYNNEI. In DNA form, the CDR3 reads TGTGCCAGCAGTGATAGAACAGGGCAAACTGAAGCTTTCTTT. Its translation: CASSDRTGQTEAFF.

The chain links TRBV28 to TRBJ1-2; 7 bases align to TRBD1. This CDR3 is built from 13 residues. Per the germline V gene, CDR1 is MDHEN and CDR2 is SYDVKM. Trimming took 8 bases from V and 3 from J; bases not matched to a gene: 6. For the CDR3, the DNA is TGTGCCAGCGCGGGAGACAGGGACTATGGCTACACCTTC. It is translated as CASAGDRDYGYTF.

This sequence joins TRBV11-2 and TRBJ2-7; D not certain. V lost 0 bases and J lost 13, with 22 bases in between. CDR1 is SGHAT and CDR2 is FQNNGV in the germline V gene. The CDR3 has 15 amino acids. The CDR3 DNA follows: TGTGCCAGCAGCTTAGATTCGGTATATAACCATTTTTCATACTTC. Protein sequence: CASSLDSVYNHFSYF.

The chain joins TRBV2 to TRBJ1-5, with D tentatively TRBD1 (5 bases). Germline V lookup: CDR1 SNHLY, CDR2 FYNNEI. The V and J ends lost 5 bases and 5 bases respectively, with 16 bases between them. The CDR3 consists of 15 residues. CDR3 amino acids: CASSPPPTGYQPQHF. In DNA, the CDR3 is TGTGCCAGCAGTCCCCCCCCTACAGGTTATCAGCCCCAGCATTTT.

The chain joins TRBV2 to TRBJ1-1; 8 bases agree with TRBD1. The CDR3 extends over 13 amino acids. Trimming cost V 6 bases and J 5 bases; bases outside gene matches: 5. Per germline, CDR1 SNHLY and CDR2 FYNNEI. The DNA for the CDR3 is TGTGCCAGCAGCCAACAGGGGGGTACTGAAGCTTTCTTT. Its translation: CASSQQGGTEAFF.

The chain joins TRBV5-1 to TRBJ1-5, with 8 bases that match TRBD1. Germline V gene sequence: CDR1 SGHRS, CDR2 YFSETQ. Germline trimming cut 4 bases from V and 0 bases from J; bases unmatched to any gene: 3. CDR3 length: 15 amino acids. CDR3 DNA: TGCGCCAGCAGCCCGGGGACAGGTAGCAATCAGCCCCAGCATTTT. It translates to CASSPGTGSNQPQHF.

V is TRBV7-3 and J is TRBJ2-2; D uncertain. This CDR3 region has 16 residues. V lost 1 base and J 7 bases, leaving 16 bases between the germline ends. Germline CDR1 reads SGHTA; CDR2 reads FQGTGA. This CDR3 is CASSLIPDLPDGELFF. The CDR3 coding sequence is TGTGCCAGCAGCTTAATACCAGACTTGCCGGACGGGGAGCTGTTTTTT.

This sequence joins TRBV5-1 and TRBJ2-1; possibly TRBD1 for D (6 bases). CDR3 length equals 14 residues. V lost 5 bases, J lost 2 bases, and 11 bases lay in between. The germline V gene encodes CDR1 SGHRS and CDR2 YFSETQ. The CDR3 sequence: CASSSTGTYNEQFF. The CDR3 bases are TGCGCCAGCAGTTCTACAGGGACCTACAATGAGCAGTTCTTC.

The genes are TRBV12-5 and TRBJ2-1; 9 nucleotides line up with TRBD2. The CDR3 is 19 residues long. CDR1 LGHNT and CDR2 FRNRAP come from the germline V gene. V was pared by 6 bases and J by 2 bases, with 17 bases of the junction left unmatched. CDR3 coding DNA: TGTGCTAGTGGCGTACCCCATAATAAGCGGGGGGTGACCTACAATGAGCAGTTCTTC. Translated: CASGVPHNKRGVTYNEQFF.

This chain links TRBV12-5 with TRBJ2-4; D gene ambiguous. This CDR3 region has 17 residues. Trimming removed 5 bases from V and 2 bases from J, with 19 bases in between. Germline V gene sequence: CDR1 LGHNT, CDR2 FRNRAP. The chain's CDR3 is CASGLRISQHPKNIQYF. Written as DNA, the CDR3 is TGTGCTAGTGGTCTTAGAATTAGTCAGCACCCCAAAAACATTCAGTACTTC. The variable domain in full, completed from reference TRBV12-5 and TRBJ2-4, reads DARVTQTPRHKVTEMGQEVTMRCQPILGHNTVFWYRQTMMQGLELLAYFRNRAPLDDSGMPKDRFSAEMPDATLATLKIQPSEPRDSAVYFCASGLRISQHPKNIQYFGAGTRLSVL.

The CDR3 region is CASSQPRGIWTEAFF. CDR3 DNA: TGCGCCAGCAGTCAACCCAGGGGGATTTGGACTGAAGCTTTCTTT. This chain connects TRBV23-1 to TRBJ1-1; TRBD1 matches at 7 bases. TRBV23-1 is an open reading frame whose function is uncertain. The CDR3 runs to 15 residues. V lost 2 bases, J lost 5 bases, and 8 bases stayed unmatched.

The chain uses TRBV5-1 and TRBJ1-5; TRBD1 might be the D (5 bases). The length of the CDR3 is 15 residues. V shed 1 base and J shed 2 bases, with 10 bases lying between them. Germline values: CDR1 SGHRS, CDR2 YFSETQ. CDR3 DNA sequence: TGCGCCAGCAGCTTGAGAGGGGAGGGCAATCAGCCCCAGCATTTT. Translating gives CASSLRGEGNQPQHF.

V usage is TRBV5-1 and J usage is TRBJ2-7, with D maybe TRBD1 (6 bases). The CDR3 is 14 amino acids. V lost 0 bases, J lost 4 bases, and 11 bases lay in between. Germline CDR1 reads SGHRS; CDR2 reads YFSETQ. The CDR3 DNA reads TGCGCCAGCAGCTTGGACGGACAGCCTTACGAGCAGTACTTC. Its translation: CASSLDGQPYEQYF.